A selection of T cell receptor beta chains follows, all from one sample in a study of blood T cell repertoires in COVID-19. Profiled with immunoSEQ multiplex PCR; TCRdb holds only in-frame clones, not every one. The sample lists 140,000 to 150,000 clones; around 86% were seen once. Material for sequencing was peripheral blood. These receptors all come from a man older than 75 with acute or convalescent COVID-19. Each CDR3 is given with its conserved first and last residue. A D gene is named only where the DNA matches it firmly. Where a row states a size, it is once, few, many or the class of an expanded clone; other rows omit it.

clone_size: .; v_call: TRBV28; j_call: TRBJ1-4; d_call: .; cdr3_nt: TGTGCCAGCAGGGGCCCCAGGGGATGGGAAAAACTGTTTTTT; cdr3_aa: CASRGPRGWEKLFF
clone_size: .; v_call: TRBV5-1; j_call: TRBJ2-1; d_call: TRBD2; cdr3_nt: TGCGCCAGCAGCTCTAGCGGGAGCTCCTACAATGAGCAGTTCTTC; cdr3_aa: CASSSSGSSYNEQFF
clone_size: few; v_call: TRBV14; j_call: TRBJ1-6; d_call: .; cdr3_nt: TGTGCCAGCAGCCAAGTAACCTACAGCTCCTATAATTCACCCCTCCACTTT; cdr3_aa: CASSQVTYSSYNSPLHF
clone_size: few; v_call: TRBV13; j_call: TRBJ1-1; d_call: TRBD1; cdr3_nt: TGTGCCAGCAGCTTGGGACAGGGATCGGAAGCTTTCTTT; cdr3_aa: CASSLGQGSEAFF
clone_size: .; v_call: TRBV4-2; j_call: TRBJ1-2; d_call: .; cdr3_nt: TGTGCCAGCAGCCAAGAAAACCAGGGCTACTATGGCTACACCTTC; cdr3_aa: CASSQENQGYYGYTF
clone_size: .; v_call: TRBV28; j_call: TRBJ1-5; d_call: .; cdr3_nt: TGTGCCAGCAGTCTCAACGCTCCCGGGACATTTTATAGCAATCAGCCCCAGCATTTT; cdr3_aa: CASSLNAPGTFYSNQPQHF
clone_size: .; v_call: TRBV5-4; j_call: TRBJ1-1; d_call: .; cdr3_nt: TGTGCCAGCAGCTTGGAGGGGCCGATGAACACTGAAGCTTTCTTT; cdr3_aa: CASSLEGPMNTEAFF
clone_size: .; v_call: TRBV2; j_call: TRBJ2-5; d_call: TRBD1; cdr3_nt: TGTGCCAGCAGACTGGACAGGGTGGGAGAGACCCAGTACTTC; cdr3_aa: CASRLDRVGETQYF
clone_size: .; v_call: TRBV29-1; j_call: TRBJ1-2; d_call: .; cdr3_nt: TGCAGCGTTGATGATTTCGGGGGGATCTACGGCTACACCTTC; cdr3_aa: CSVDDFGGIYGYTF
clone_size: .; v_call: TRBV6-1; j_call: TRBJ1-3; d_call: TRBD1; cdr3_nt: TGTGCCAGCAGTGAGACAGGGATCGGCATCACCATATATTTT; cdr3_aa: CASSETGIGITIYF
clone_size: .; v_call: TRBV27; j_call: TRBJ1-2; d_call: TRBD1; cdr3_nt: TGTGCCAGCAAGGATTGGGGGACAGGGGGTCATGGCTACACCTTC; cdr3_aa: CASKDWGTGGHGYTF
clone_size: .; v_call: TRBV28; j_call: TRBJ1-1; d_call: TRBD1; cdr3_nt: TGTGCCAGCAGTTTAGCAAGCACAGGGGGGACGTTGGGGGACACTGAAGCTTTCTTT; cdr3_aa: CASSLASTGGTLGDTEAFF
clone_size: .; v_call: TRBV7-2; j_call: TRBJ2-7; d_call: TRBD2; cdr3_nt: TGTGCCAGCAGCCGTGGACTAGCGGGAACCTACGAGCAGTACTTC; cdr3_aa: CASSRGLAGTYEQYF
clone_size: once; v_call: TRBV5-1; j_call: TRBJ2-3; d_call: .; cdr3_nt: TGCGCCAGCAGCTTGTACAGAGCCACAGATACGCAGTATTTT; cdr3_aa: CASSLYRATDTQYF
clone_size: .; v_call: TRBV6-5; j_call: TRBJ2-7; d_call: TRBD2; cdr3_nt: TGTGCCAGCAGGAAGAGCGGGGGGTTCTACGAGCAGTACTTC; cdr3_aa: CASRKSGGFYEQYF
clone_size: .; v_call: TRBV5-1; j_call: TRBJ2-2; d_call: TRBD1; cdr3_nt: TGCGCCAGTAGACAGGGGGGAGCCGGGGAGCTGTTTTTT; cdr3_aa: CASRQGGAGELFF
clone_size: .; v_call: TRBV5-1; j_call: TRBJ1-1; d_call: .; cdr3_nt: TGCGCCAGCAGCTTGGATCAGGGTCGTGAGGCTTTCTTT; cdr3_aa: CASSLDQGREAFF
clone_size: .; v_call: TRBV6-5; j_call: TRBJ2-3; d_call: .; cdr3_nt: TGTGCCAGCAGGGGAGTGAGCACAGATACGCAGTATTTT; cdr3_aa: CASRGVSTDTQYF
clone_size: .; v_call: TRBV6-1; j_call: TRBJ1-5; d_call: .; cdr3_nt: TGTGCCAGCAGTGAATGGGGGGGTCGGCAGCCCCAGCATTTT; cdr3_aa: CASSEWGGRQPQHF
clone_size: .; v_call: TRBV2; j_call: TRBJ1-5; d_call: TRBD1; cdr3_nt: TGTGCCAGCAGTCCGACAGGGGGGAGGGAAAGGAATCAGCCCCAGCATTTT; cdr3_aa: CASSPTGGRERNQPQHF
clone_size: .; v_call: TRBV2; j_call: TRBJ1-5; d_call: TRBD1; cdr3_nt: TGTGCCAGCAGTGCACAAACAGGGGCGCAGCCCCAGCATTTT; cdr3_aa: CASSAQTGAQPQHF
clone_size: once; v_call: TRBV2; j_call: TRBJ2-1; d_call: .; cdr3_nt: TGTGCCAGCAGTCCGGACAGCGTGTCCTACAATGAGCAGTTCTTC; cdr3_aa: CASSPDSVSYNEQFF
clone_size: .; v_call: TRBV2; j_call: TRBJ1-1; d_call: TRBD1; cdr3_nt: TGTGCCAGCGACAGGGGGTACACTGAAGCTTTCTTT; cdr3_aa: CASDRGYTEAFF